These 21 T cell receptor beta chains share one sample of origin, sequenced in a study of T cells after yellow fever vaccination. TCRdb re-analysed the 5' RACE reads in MiXCR, keeping a single row per CDR3 protein. The sample records about 330,000 distinct CDR3 sequences, 6.8% being singletons. The specimen was PBMCs, collected about 41 days after the first yellow fever vaccination. These receptors all stem from a young man who received the YFV17D yellow fever vaccine.

This clonotype occurred many times. CDR3 sequence reads: CASSLESGSYQPQHF. In nucleotides, the CDR3 is TGCGCCAGCAGCTTGGAGTCGGGTTCCTATCAGCCCCAGCATTTT. This chain connects TRBV5-1 to TRBJ1-5; D remains unclear. V shed 0 bases and J shed 5 bases, with 12 bases lying between them. From germline, CDR1 is SGHRS and CDR2 YFSETQ. CDR3 length: 15 amino acids.

The chain recombines TRBV5-1 with TRBJ1-4; 8 bases are a match to TRBD1. The CDR3 extends over 14 amino acids. The germline V gene has CDR1 SGHRS and CDR2 YFSETQ. The V and J ends lost 5 bases and 7 bases, in that order; junction bases with no gene match: 7. The DNA of the CDR3 is TGCGCCAGCAGTCCCGACAGGGGAAGTGAAAAACTGTTTTTT. Translation: CASSPDRGSEKLFF.

The chain couples TRBV7-2 to TRBJ2-3; 8 nucleotides match TRBD2. The CDR3 has 16 residues. CDR1 is SGHTA and CDR2 is FQGNSA in the germline V gene. The ends lost 2 bases at V and 0 bases at J; junction bases unmatched: 4. CDR3 sequence (DNA): TGTGCCAGCAGCTTAACGGGGGGGGCCAGCACAGATACGCAGTATTTT. Translating it yields CASSLTGGASTDTQYF.

This clonotype was seen more than once but under ten times. The chain has TRBV6-1 and TRBJ1-6; 10 nucleotides match TRBD1. The V gene's germline CDR1 is MNHNS and CDR2 SASEGT. The CDR3 has 15 amino acids. The junction had 14 bases not matched to a gene; V was cut back by 9 bases and J by 12 bases. CDR3 nucleotides: TGTGCCAGTTGTCCTCACGGGACAGGGGTGTTACCCCTCCACTTT. Translated: CASCPHGTGVLPLHF.

This chain links TRBV27 with TRBJ1-2, with D perhaps matching TRBD1 (6 bases). Germline V gene data show CDR1 as MNHEY and CDR2 as SMNVEV (reference sequence). CDR3 size: 15 residues. Trimming took off 6 bases at V and 4 bases at J, with 18 bases between the two ends. The DNA for the CDR3 is TGTGCCAGCAGCCGGGAACAGGGAGTTATCTATGGCTACACCTTC. Translated, it gives CASSREQGVIYGYTF.

This clonotype was observed many times. The gene calls are TRBV2 and TRBJ2-3; TRBD2 matches at 10 bases. The germline V gene encodes CDR1 SNHLY and CDR2 FYNNEI. This CDR3 comprises 19 residues. V lost 0 bases and J lost 3; bases outside the gene matches: 12. The CDR3, as DNA: TGTGCCAGCAGTGAAGCCGGCCTCCACGAACTAGCGGGGACAGATACGCAGTATTTT. As protein: CASSEAGLHELAGTDTQYF.

This clonotype occurred many times. This chain connects TRBV7-2 to TRBJ2-7; D not resolved. CDR1 and CDR2 (germline): SGHTA, FQGNSA. V was pared by 5 bases and J by 6 bases, with 8 bases between. The CDR3 consists of 11 residues. CDR3 residues: CASSLLVEQYF. CDR3 DNA sequence: TGTGCCAGCAGCCTCCTAGTCGAGCAGTACTTC.

In this sample, this clonotype turned up a few times. This chain connects TRBV15 to TRBJ2-3; the match to TRBD2 covers 13 bases. J lost 6 bases, V lost 2 bases, and 8 bases had no gene match. This CDR3 is 17 amino acids long. From germline, CDR1 is LNHNV and CDR2 YYDKDF (reference sequence). The CDR3 loop reads CATSRSTSGGPGDTQYF. The CDR3 DNA follows: TGTGCCACCAGCAGATCGACTAGCGGGGGGCCCGGGGATACGCAGTATTTT.

The table lists this clonotype with a few counts. The CDR3 DNA is TGTGCCAGCAGCCAAGTCCCCTTGGGGGTAATGAAGGACTATGGCTACACCTTC. Protein: CASSQVPLGVMKDYGYTF. J is TRBJ1-2 and V is TRBV14; TRBD1 is a possible D gene (5 bases). Trimming left V 1 base short and J 3 bases short, with 21 bases between. The CDR3 sequence is 18 residues long. From germline, CDR1 is SGHDN and CDR2 FVKESK.

V and J are TRBV20-1 and TRBJ2-3; 12 positions match TRBD2. The CDR3 loop spans 19 amino acids. Germline V gives CDR1 DFQATT, CDR2 SNEGSKA (reference sequence). With V trimmed by 6 bases and J by 0 bases, 16 bases remained unmatched. The CDR3 region has the DNA TGCAGTGCAAAAGCCCCACTAGCGGGGGGTCCCGTTAGCACAGATACGCAGTATTTT. It yields the protein CSAKAPLAGGPVSTDTQYF.

The chain carries TRBV2 and TRBJ2-3; no firm D call. Trimming stripped 8 bases from V and 4 bases from J, with 16 bases between. CDR1 and CDR2 (germline): SNHLY, FYNNEI. The CDR3 is 14 amino acids. CDR3 sequence reads: CASRATEVPDTQYF. Here the CDR3 DNA reads TGTGCCAGCCGGGCAACAGAGGTACCAGATACGCAGTATTTT.

J is TRBJ1-5 and V is TRBV5-1; D possibly corresponds to TRBD1 (6 bases). V was shortened by 3 bases and J by 5 bases, with 9 bases between the two germline ends. The CDR3 covers 13 residues. Germline CDR1 is SGHRS and CDR2 is YFSETQ. CDR3 in DNA: TGCGCCAGCAGCTATAACAGGGATCAGCCCCAGCATTTT. Amino acid sequence: CASSYNRDQPQHF.

The chain joins TRBV14 to TRBJ2-3; 9 nucleotides agree with TRBD1. The CDR3 consists of 14 residues. Germline V gene lookup returns CDR1 SGHDN and CDR2 FVKESK. V gave up 4 bases and J gave up 5 bases; unmatched junction bases: 4. The CDR3: CASSPNRGQDTQYF. Here the CDR3 DNA reads TGTGCCAGCAGCCCGAACAGGGGGCAAGATACGCAGTATTTT.

The chain links TRBV20-1 to TRBJ2-7; 8 nucleotides agree with TRBD2. The CDR3 sequence is 14 residues long. With 0 bases clipped from V and 4 bases from J, the junction kept 5 bases outside the gene matches. Germline CDR1 DFQATT, CDR2 SNEGSKA (reference sequence). In DNA, the CDR3 is TGCAGTGCTAGAGACCCCGGGGGGGCTTACGAGCAGTACGTC. This translates into CSARDPGGAYEQYV.

A few counts support this clonotype. The chain combines TRBV7-2 with TRBJ2-3; 10 bases agree with TRBD2. V was pared by 3 bases and J by 0 bases, with 6 bases of the junction left unmatched. The germline V gene has CDR1 SGHTA and CDR2 FQGNSA. This CDR3 spans 17 amino acids. CDR3 in amino acids: CASSFRSGGASTDTQYF. As DNA, the CDR3 is TGTGCCAGCAGCTTCCGGAGCGGGGGGGCTAGCACAGATACGCAGTATTTT.

The rearrangement links TRBV19 to TRBJ1-1, with unresolved D. The germline V gene has CDR1 LNHDA and CDR2 SQIVND (reference sequence). Trimming took off 3 bases at V and 5 bases at J, with 13 bases between the two ends. This CDR3 comprises 14 residues. CDR3 in DNA: TGTGCCAGTAGTATCTCCCGGTTGGGGACTGAAGCTTTCTTT. Its protein is CASSISRLGTEAFF.

V is TRBV28 and J is TRBJ2-5; no definite D call. Trimming shortened V by 5 bases and J by 5 bases, and 9 bases separated the two germline ends. This CDR3 spans 12 amino acids. Germline lookup yields CDR1 MDHEN and CDR2 SYDVKM. CDR3 DNA: TGTGCCAGCAGTACCCTTGGGGAGACCCAGTACTTC. Protein: CASSTLGETQYF.

The gene calls are TRBV29-1 and TRBJ1-1; D not resolved. The CDR3 is made up of 13 amino acids. The germline V gene encodes CDR1 SQVTM and CDR2 ANQGSEA. Trimming cost V 2 bases and J 0 bases, with 7 bases left between them. The CDR3 reads CSVELGMNTEAFF. The CDR3 DNA reads TGCAGCGTTGAACTGGGGATGAACACTGAAGCTTTCTTT.

This clonotype appeared many times. The chain joins TRBV11-2 to TRBJ2-2; D perhaps matches TRBD1 (5 bases). Germline-derived CDR1 and CDR2 are SGHAT and FQNNGV. This CDR3 is 13 amino acids long. V lost 0 bases and J lost 6, with 5 bases in between. CDR3 loop: CASSLDRAGELFF. DNA for the CDR3: TGTGCCAGCAGCTTAGACAGGGCCGGGGAGCTGTTTTTT.

The rearrangement links TRBV5-6 to TRBJ2-1, with 11 bases fitting TRBD2. Germline assignment: CDR1 SGHDT and CDR2 YYEEEE. The J segment lost 3 bases and the V segment lost 0 bases, leaving 2 bases of the junction unmatched. The CDR3 runs 16 residues. As DNA, the CDR3 is TGTGCCAGCAGCTTGGTCGGACTAGCGGGCTACAATGAGCAGTTCTTC. Translating gives CASSLVGLAGYNEQFF.

This clonotype was recorded many times. This chain's CDR3 is CASSSPGGDTQYF. The DNA of the CDR3 is TGTGCCAGCAGCTCCCCTGGAGGAGATACGCAGTATTTT. The chain recombines TRBV7-3 with TRBJ2-3, with a weak D call TRBD2 (5 bases). The CDR3 extends over 13 amino acids. The germline V gene has CDR1 SGHTA and CDR2 FQGTGA. V was cut by 4 bases and J by 5 bases, with 10 bases left in between.